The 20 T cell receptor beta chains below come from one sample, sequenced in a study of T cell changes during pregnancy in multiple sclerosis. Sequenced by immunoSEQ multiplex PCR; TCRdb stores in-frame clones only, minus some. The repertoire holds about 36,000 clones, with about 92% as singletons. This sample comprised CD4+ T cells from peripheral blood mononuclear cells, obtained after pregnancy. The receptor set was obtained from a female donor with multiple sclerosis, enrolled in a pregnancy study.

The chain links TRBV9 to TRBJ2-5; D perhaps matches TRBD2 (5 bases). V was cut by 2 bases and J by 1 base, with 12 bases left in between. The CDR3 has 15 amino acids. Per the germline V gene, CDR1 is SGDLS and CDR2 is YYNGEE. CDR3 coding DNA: TGTGCCAGCAGCGTCAGAGGGAACCCCCAAGAGACCCAGTACTTC. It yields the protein CASSVRGNPQETQYF.

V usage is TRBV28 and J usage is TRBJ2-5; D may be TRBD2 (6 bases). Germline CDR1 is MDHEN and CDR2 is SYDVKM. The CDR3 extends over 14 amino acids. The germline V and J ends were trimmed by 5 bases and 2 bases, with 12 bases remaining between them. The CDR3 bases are TGTGCCAGCAGTCAGGGACTTTTACAAGAGACCCAGTACTTC. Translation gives CASSQGLLQETQYF.

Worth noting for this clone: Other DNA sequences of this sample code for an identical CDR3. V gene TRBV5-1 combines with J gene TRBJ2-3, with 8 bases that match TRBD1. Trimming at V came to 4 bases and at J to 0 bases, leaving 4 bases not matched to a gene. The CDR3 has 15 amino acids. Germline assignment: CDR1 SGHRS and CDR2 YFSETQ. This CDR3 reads CASSLRGLSTDTQYF. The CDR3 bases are TGCGCCAGCAGCCTCAGGGGGCTGAGCACAGATACGCAGTATTTT.

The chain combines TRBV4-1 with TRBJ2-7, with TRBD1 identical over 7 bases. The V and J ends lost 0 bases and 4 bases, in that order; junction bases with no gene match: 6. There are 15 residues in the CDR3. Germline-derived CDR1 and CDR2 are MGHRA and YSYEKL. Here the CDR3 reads CASSQDNDREYEQYF. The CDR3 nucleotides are TGCGCCAGCAGCCAAGATAACGACAGGGAGTACGAGCAGTACTTC.

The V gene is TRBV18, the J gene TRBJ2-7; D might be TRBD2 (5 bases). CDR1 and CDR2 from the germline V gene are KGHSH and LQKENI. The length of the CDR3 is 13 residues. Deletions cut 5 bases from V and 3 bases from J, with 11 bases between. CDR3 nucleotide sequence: TGTGCCAGCTCAGCTCCAGGAGGCTACGAGCAGTACTTC. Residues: CASSAPGGYEQYF. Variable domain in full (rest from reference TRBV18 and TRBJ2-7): NAGVMQNPRHLVRRRGQEARLRCSPMKGHSHVYWYRQLPEEGLKFMVYLQKENIIDESGMPKERFSAEFPKEGPSILRIQQVVRGDSAAYFCASSAPGGYEQYFGPGTRLTVT.

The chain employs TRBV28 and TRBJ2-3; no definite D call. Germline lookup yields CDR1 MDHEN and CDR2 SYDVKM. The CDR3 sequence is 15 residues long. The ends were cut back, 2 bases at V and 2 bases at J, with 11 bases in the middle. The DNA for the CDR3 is TGTGCCAGCAGTTTAGGGCCCGAAAACACAGATACGCAGTATTTT. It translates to CASSLGPENTDTQYF.

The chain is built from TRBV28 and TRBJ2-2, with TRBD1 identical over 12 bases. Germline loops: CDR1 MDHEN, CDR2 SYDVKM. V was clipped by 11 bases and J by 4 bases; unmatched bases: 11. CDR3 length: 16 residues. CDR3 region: CAQRGQGAPITGELFF. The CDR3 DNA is TGTGCCCAGAGGGGACAGGGGGCCCCGATCACCGGGGAGCTGTTTTTT.

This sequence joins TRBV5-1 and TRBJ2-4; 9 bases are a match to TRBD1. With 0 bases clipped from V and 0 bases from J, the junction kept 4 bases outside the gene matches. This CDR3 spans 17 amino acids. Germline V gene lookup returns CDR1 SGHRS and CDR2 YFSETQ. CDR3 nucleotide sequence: TGCGCCAGCAGCTTGGACAGGGGGCTTCTAGCCAAAAACATTCAGTACTTC. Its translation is CASSLDRGLLAKNIQYF. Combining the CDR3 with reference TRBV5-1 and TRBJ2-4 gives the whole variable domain KAGVTQTPRYLIKTRGQQVTLSCSPISGHRSVSWYQQTPGQGLQFLFEYFSETQRNKGNFPGRFSGRQFSNSRSEMNVSTLELGDSALYLCASSLDRGLLAKNIQYFGAGTRLSVL.

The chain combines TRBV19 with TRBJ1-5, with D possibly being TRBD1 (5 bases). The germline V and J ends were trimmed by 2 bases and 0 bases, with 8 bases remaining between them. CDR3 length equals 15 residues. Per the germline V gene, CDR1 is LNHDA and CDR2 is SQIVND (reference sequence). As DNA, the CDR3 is TGTGCCAGTAGTATACAGGGTCATAGCAATCAGCCCCAGCATTTT. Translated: CASSIQGHSNQPQHF.

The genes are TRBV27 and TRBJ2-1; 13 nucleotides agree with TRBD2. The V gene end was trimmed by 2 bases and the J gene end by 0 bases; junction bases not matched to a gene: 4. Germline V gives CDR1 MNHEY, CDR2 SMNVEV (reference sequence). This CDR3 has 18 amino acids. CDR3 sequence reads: CASSLRGLAGSSYNEQFF. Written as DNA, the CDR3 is TGTGCCAGCAGTTTAAGGGGACTAGCGGGAAGCTCCTACAATGAGCAGTTCTTC.

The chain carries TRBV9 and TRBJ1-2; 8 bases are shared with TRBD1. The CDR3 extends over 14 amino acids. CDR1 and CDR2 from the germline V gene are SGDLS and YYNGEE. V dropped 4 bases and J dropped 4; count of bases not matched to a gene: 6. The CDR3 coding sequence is TGTGCCAGCAGCACCGGACAGGGAAGCTATGGCTACACCTTC. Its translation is CASSTGQGSYGYTF.

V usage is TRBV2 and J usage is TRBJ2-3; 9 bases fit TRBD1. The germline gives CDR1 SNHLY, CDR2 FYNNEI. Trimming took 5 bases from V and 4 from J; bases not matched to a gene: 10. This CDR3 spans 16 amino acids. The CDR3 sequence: CASSRGTGGRSDTQYF. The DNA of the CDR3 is TGTGCCAGCAGTAGGGGAACAGGGGGCAGGTCAGATACGCAGTATTTT.

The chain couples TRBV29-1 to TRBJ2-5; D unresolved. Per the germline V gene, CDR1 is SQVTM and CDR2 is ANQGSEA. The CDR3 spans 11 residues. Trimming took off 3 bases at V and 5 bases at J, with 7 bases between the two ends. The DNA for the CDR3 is TGCAGCGTTGAGTACACGGAGACCCAGTACTTC. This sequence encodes CSVEYTETQYF.

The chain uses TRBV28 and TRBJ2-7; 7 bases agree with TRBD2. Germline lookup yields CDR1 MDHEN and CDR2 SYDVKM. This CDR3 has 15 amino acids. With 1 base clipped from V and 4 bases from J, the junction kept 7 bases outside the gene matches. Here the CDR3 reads CASSLSGGGSYEQYF. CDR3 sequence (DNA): TGTGCCAGCAGTTTATCCGGCGGCGGGAGTTACGAGCAGTACTTC.

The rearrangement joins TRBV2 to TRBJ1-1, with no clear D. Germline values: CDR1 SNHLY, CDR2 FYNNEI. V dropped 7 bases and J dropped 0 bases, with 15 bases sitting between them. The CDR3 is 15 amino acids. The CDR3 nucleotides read TGTGCCAGCACCCAACCAGGCAGAATGAACACTGAAGCTTTCTTT. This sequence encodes CASTQPGRMNTEAFF.

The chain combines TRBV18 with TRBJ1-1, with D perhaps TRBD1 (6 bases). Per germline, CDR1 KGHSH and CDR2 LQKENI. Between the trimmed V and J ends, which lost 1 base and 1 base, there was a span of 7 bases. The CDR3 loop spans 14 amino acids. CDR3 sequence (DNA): TGTGCCAGCTCACCACAACAGGGGAACACTGAAGCTTTCTTT. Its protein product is CASSPQQGNTEAFF.

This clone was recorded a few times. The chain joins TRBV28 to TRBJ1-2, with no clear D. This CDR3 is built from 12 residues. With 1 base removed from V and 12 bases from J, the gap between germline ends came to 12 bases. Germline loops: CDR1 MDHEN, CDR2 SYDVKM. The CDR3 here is CASSLYLAGDTF. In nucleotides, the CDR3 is TGTGCCAGCAGTTTATATTTAGCGGGCGACACCTTC.

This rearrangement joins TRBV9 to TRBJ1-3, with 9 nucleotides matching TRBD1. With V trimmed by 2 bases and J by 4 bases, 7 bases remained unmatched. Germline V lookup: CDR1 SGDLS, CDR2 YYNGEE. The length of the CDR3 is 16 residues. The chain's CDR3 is CASSVGTGTLGNTIYF. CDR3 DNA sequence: TGTGCCAGCAGCGTGGGGACAGGGACCTTGGGAAACACCATATATTTT.

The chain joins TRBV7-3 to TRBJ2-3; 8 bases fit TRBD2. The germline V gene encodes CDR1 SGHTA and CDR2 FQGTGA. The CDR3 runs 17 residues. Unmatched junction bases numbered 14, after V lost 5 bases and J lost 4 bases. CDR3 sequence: CASSPRSGTRNSDTQYF. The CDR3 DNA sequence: TGTGCCAGCAGCCCGAGGTCCGGGACTAGAAATTCAGATACGCAGTATTTT.

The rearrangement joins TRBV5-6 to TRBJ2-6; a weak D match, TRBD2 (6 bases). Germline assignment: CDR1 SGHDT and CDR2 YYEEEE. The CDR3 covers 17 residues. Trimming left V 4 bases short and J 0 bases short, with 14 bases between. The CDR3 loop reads CASSPWVGGSGANVLTF. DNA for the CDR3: TGTGCCAGCAGCCCCTGGGTGGGGGGCTCTGGGGCCAACGTCCTGACTTTC.